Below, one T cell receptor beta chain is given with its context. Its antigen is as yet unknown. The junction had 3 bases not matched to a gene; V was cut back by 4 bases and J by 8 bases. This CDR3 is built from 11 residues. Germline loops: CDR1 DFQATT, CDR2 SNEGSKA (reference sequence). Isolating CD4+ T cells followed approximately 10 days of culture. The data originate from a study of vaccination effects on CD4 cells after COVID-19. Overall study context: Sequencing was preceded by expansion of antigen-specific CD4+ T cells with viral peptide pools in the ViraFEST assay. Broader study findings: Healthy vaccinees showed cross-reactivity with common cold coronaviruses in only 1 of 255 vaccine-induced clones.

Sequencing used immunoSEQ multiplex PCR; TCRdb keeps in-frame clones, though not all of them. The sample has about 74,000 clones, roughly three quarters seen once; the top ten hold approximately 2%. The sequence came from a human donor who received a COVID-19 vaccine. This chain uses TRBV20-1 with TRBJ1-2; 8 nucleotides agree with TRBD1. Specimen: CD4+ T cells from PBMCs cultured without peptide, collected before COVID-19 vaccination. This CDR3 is CSATGGRGYTF. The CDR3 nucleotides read TGCAGTGCTACAGGGGGCCGGGGCTACACCTTC.